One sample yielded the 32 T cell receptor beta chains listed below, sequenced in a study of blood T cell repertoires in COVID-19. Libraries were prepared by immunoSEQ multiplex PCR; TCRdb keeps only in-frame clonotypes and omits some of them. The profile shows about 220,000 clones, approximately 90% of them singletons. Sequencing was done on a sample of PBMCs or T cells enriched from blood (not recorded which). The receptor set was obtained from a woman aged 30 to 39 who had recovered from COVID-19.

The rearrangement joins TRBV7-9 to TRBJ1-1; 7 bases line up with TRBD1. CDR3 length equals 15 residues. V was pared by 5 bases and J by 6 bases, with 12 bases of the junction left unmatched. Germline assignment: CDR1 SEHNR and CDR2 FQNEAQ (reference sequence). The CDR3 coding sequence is TGTGCCAGCAGCGCACGGACAGGCCTGAGGGCTGAAGCTTTCTTT. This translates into CASSARTGLRAEAFF.

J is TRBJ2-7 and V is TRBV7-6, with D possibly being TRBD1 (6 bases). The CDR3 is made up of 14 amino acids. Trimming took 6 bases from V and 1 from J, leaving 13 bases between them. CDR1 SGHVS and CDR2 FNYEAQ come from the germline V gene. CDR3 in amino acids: CASRLNRDSYEQYF. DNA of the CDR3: TGTGCCAGCAGGCTCAACAGGGATTCCTACGAGCAGTACTTC.

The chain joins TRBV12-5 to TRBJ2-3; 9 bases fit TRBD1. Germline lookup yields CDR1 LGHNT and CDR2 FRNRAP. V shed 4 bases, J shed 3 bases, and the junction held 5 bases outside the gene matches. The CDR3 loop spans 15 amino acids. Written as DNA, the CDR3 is TGTGCTAGTGGTTGGGTGACAGGGGGGACAGATACGCAGTATTTT. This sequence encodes CASGWVTGGTDTQYF.

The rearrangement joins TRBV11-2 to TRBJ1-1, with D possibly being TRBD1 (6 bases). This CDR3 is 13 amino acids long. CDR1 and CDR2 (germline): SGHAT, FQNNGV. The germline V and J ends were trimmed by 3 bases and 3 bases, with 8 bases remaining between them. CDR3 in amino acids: CASSFGGHTEAFF. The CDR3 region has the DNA TGTGCCAGCAGCTTCGGGGGGCACACTGAAGCTTTCTTT.

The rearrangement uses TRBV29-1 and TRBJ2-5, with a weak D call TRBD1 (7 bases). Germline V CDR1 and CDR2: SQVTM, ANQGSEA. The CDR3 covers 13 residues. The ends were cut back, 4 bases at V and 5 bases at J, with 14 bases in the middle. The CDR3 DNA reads TGCAGCGTTGCCGATCAGGGGGGTGAGACCCAGTACTTC. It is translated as CSVADQGGETQYF. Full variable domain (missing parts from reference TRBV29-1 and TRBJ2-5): SAVISQKPSRDICQRGTSLTIQCQVDSQVTMMFWYRQQPGQSLTLIATANQGSEATYESGFVIDKFPISRPNLTFSTLTVSNMSPEDSSIYLCSVADQGGETQYFGPGTRLLVL.

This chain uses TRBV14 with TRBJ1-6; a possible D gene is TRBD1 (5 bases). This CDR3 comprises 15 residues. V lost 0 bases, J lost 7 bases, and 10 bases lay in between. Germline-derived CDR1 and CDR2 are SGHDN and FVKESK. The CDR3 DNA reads TGTGCCAGCAGCCAAGAGCGGGGACTGAATTCACCCCTCCACTTT. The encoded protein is CASSQERGLNSPLHF.

The CDR3 reads CASSRGVYGYTF. The CDR3 bases are TGTGCCAGCAGCCGCGGGGTTTATGGCTACACCTTC. V gene TRBV7-2 combines with J gene TRBJ1-2; D not resolved. Trimming cost V 5 bases and J 5 bases, with 9 bases left between them. Germline V CDR1 and CDR2: SGHTA, FQGNSA. This CDR3 has 12 amino acids.

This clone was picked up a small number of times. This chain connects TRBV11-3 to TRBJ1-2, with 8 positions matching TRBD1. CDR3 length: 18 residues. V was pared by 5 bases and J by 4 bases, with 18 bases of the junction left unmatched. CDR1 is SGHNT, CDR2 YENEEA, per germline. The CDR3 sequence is CASSPSPGQEGSSYGYTF. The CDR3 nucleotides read TGTGCCAGCAGCCCCTCCCCGGGACAGGAGGGGTCGAGCTATGGCTACACCTTC. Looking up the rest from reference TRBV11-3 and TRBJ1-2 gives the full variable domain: EAGVVQSPRYKIIEKKQPVAFWCNPISGHNTLYWYLQNLGQGPELLIRYENEEAVDDSQLPKDRFSAERLKGVDSTLKIQPAELGDSAVYLCASSPSPGQEGSSYGYTFGSGTRLTVV.

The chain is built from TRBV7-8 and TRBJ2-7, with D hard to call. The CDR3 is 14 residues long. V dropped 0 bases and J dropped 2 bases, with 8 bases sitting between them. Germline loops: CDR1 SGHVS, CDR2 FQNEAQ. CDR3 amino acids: CASSLARQTYEQYF. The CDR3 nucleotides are TGTGCCAGCAGCTTAGCGAGACAAACCTACGAGCAGTACTTC.

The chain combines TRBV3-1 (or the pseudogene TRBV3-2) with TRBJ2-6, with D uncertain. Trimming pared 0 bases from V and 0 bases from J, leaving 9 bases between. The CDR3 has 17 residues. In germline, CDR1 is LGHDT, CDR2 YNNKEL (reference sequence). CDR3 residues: CASSQDGPSSGANVLTF. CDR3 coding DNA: TGTGCCAGCAGCCAAGATGGGCCTTCCTCTGGGGCCAACGTCCTGACTTTC.

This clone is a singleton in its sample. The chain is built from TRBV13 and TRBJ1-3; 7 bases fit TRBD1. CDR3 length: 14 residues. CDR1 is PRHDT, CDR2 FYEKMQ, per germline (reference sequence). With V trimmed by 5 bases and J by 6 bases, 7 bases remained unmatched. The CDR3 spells CASSPPTGSNTIYF. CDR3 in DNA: TGTGCCAGCAGCCCCCCGACAGGGTCAAACACCATATATTTT.

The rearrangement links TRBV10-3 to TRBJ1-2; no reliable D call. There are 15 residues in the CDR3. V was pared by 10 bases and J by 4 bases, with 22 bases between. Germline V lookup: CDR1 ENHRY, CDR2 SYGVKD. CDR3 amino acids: CATTPLSIEGYGYTF. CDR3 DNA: TGTGCCACCACCCCGCTCTCGATCGAGGGCTATGGCTACACCTTC.

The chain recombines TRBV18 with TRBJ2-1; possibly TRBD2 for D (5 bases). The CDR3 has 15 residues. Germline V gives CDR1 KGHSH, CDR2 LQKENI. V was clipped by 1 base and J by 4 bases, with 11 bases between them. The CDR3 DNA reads TGTGCCAGCTCACCACAGGCTAGCCGATACAATGAGCAGTTCTTC. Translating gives CASSPQASRYNEQFF.

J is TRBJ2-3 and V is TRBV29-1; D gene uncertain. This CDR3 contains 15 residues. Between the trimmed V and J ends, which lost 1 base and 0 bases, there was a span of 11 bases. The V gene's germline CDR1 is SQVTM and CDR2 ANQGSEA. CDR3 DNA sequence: TGCAGCGTTGAAGTGGCAGGAACTAGCACAGATACGCAGTATTTT. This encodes CSVEVAGTSTDTQYF.

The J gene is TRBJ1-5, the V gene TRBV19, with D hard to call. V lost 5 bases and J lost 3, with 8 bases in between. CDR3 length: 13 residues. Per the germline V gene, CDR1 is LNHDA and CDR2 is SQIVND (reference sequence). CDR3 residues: CASSRVFNQPQHF. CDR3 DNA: TGTGCCAGTAGTCGGGTGTTCAATCAGCCCCAGCATTTT.

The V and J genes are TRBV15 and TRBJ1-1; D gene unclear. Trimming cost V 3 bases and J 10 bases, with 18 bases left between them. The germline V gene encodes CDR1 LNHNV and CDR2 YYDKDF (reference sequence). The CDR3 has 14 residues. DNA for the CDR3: TGTGCCACCAGCAGCACCCGGGTCTCAAGCTCAGCTTTCTTT. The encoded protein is CATSSTRVSSSAFF. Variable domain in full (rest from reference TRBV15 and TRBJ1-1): DAMVIQNPRYQVTQFGKPVTLSCSQTLNHNVMYWYQQKSSQAPKLLFHYYDKDFNNEADTPDNFQSRRPNTSFCFLDIRSPGLGDTAMYLCATSSTRVSSSAFFGQGTRLTVV.

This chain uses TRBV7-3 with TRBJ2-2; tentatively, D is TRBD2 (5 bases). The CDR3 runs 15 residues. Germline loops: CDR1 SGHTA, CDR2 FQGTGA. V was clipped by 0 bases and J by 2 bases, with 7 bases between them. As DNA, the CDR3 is TGTGCCAGCAGCTTAACAGCGGTTAACACCGGGGAGCTGTTTTTT. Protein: CASSLTAVNTGELFF.

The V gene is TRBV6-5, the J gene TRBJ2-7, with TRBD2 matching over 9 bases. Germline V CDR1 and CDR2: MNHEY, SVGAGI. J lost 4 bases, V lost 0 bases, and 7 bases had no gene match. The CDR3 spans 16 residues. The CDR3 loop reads CASSYSKLAGPYEQYF. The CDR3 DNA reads TGTGCCAGCAGTTACTCGAAACTAGCGGGCCCATACGAGCAGTACTTC.

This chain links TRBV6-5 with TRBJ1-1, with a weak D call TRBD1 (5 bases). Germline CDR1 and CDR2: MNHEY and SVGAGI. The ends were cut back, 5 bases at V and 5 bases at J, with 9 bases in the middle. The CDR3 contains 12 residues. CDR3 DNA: TGTGCCAGCAGTCCAGGGAGGACTGAAGCTTTCTTT. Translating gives CASSPGRTEAFF.

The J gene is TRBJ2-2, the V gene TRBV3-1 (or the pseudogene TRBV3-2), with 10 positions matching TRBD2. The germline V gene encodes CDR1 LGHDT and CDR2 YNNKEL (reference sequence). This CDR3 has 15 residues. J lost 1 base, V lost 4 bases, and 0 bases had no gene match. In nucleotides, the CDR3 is TGTGCCAGCAGCCCTAGCGGGGGGAACACCGGGGAGCTGTTTTTT. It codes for CASSPSGGNTGELFF.

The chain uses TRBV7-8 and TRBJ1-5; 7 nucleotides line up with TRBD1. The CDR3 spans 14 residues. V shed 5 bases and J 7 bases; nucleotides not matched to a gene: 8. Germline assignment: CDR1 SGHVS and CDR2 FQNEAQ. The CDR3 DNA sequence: TGTGCCAGCAGCCGAGGAGGGGGCCCGCAGCCCCAGCATTTT. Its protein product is CASSRGGGPQPQHF.

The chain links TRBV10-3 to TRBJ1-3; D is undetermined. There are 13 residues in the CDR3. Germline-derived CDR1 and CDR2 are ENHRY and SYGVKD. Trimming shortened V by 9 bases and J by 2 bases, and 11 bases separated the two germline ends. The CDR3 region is CAITREAGNTIYF. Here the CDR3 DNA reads TGTGCCATTACACGGGAGGCTGGAAACACCATATATTTT.

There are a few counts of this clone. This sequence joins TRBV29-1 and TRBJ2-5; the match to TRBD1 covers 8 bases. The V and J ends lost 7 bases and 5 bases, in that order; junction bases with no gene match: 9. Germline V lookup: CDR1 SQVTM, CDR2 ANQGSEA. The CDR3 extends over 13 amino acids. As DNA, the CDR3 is TGCAGCGCCCGGACAGGGACGTGGGAGACCCAGTACTTC. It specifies CSARTGTWETQYF. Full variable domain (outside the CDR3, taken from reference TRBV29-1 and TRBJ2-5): SAVISQKPSRDICQRGTSLTIQCQVDSQVTMMFWYRQQPGQSLTLIATANQGSEATYESGFVIDKFPISRPNLTFSTLTVSNMSPEDSSIYLCSARTGTWETQYFGPGTRLLVL.

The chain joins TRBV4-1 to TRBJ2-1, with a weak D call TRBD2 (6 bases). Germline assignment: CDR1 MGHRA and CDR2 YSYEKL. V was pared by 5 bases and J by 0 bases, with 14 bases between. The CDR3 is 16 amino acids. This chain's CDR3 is CASSEGTRSSYNEQFF. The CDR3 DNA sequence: TGCGCCAGCAGCGAAGGGACTCGTAGCTCCTACAATGAGCAGTTCTTC.

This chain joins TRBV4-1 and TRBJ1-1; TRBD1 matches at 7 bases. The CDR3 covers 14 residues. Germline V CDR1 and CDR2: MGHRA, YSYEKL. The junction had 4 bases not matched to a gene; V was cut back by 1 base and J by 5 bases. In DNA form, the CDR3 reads TGCGCCAGCAGCCAAGCAGGGACAGATACTGAAGCTTTCTTT. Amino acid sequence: CASSQAGTDTEAFF.

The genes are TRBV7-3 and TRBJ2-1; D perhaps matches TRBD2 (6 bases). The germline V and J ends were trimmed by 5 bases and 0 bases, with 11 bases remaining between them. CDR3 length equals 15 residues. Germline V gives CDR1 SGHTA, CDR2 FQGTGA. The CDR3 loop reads CASSPAGSSYNEQFF. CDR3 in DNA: TGTGCCAGCAGCCCCGCGGGGAGCTCCTACAATGAGCAGTTCTTC.

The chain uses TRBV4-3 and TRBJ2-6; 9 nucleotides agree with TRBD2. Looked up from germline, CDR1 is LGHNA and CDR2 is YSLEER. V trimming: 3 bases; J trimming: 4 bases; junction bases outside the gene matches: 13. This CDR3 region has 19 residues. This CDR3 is CASSHSGGGLGGGANVLTF. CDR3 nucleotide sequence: TGCGCCAGCAGCCATAGCGGGGGAGGTCTCGGAGGCGGGGCCAACGTCCTGACTTTC.

In nucleotides, the CDR3 is TGTGCCAGCACTCAACATGGGAACACTGAAGCTTTCTTT. This encodes CASTQHGNTEAFF. This chain joins TRBV25-1 and TRBJ1-1; unclear D gene. Germline-derived CDR1 and CDR2 are MGHDK and SYGVNS. Between the trimmed V and J ends, which lost 7 bases and 1 base, there was a span of 10 bases. The CDR3 consists of 13 residues.

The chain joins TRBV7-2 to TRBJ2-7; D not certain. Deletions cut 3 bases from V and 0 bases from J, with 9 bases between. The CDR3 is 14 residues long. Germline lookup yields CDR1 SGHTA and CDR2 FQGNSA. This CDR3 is CASSFEQSSYEQYF. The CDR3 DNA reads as TGTGCCAGCAGCTTTGAACAGAGCTCCTACGAGCAGTACTTC.

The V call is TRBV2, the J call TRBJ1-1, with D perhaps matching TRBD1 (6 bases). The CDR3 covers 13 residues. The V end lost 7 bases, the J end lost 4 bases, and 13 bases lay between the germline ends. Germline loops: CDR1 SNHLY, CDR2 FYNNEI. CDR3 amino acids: CASTTGMATEAFF. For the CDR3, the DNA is TGTGCCAGCACCACAGGGATGGCCACTGAAGCTTTCTTT. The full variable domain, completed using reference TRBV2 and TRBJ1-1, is EPEVTQTPSHQVTQMGQEVILRCVPISNHLYFYWYRQILGQKVEFLVSFYNNEISEKSEIFDDQFSVERPDGSNFTLKIRSTKLEDSAMYFCASTTGMATEAFFGQGTRLTVV.

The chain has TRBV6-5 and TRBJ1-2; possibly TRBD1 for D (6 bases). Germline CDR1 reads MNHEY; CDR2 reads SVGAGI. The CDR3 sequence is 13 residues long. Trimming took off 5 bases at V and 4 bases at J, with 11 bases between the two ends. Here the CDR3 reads CASSPRQVYGYTF. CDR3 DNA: TGTGCCAGCAGTCCTCGACAGGTCTATGGCTACACCTTC.

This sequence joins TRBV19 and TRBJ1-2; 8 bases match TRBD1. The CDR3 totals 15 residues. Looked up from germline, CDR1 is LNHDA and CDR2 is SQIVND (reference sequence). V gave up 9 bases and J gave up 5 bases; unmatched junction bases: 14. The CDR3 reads CASSPTGEVEYGYTF. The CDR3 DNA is TGTGCCAGCTCTCCGACAGGGGAGGTTGAATATGGCTACACCTTC.